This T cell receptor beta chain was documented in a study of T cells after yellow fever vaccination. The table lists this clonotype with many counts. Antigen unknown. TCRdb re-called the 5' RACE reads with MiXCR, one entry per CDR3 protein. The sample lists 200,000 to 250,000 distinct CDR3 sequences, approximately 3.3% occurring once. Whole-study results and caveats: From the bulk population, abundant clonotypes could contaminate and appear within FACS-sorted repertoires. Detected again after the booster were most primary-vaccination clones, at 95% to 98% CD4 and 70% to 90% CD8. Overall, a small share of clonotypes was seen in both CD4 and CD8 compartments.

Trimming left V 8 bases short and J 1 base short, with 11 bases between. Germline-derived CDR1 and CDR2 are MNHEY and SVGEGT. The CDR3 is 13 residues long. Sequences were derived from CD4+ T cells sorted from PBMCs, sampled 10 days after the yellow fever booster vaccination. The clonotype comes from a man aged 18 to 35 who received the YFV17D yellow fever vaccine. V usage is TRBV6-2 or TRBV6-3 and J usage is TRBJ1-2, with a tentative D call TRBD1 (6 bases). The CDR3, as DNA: TGTGCCAGCCAGGGGCCCGGTAACTATGGCTACACCTTC. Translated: CASQGPGNYGYTF.